A single sample gave rise to the 32 T cell receptor beta chains below, sequenced in a study of PD-L1 blockade in urothelial cancer. The assay was immunoSEQ multiplex PCR, and TCRdb's table has in-frame clones only and misses some. The data contain about 39,000 clones, about 89% of them singletons. Sequenced here: PBMCs, sampled around atezolizumab (anti-PD-L1) treatment. The receptors here all came from a man aged 55 to 70 with urothelial cancer.

The rearrangement uses TRBV19 and TRBJ2-1; TRBD2 is a possible D gene (6 bases). Germline lookup yields CDR1 LNHDA and CDR2 SQIVND (reference sequence). The length of the CDR3 is 16 residues. Trimming removed 3 bases at V and 7 bases at J, with 19 bases between. CDR3: CASSIGGANSRNEQFF. CDR3 coding DNA: TGTGCCAGTAGTATCGGAGGGGCGAACAGCCGTAATGAGCAGTTCTTC.

In this sample, this clone turned up a few times. This chain uses TRBV5-1 with TRBJ2-7; TRBD2 aligns across 8 bases. Germline loops: CDR1 SGHRS, CDR2 YFSETQ. The J segment lost 6 bases and the V segment lost 5 bases, leaving 7 bases of the junction unmatched. This CDR3 is 13 amino acids long. CDR3 protein: CASSEKLAVEQYF. DNA of the CDR3: TGCGCCAGCAGTGAAAAACTAGCGGTCGAGCAGTACTTC.

The CDR3 DNA is TGCGCCAGCAGCTTGTCAGCGCCAGTCTACGCCGGAGGAGAGAACTACGAGCAGTACTTC. Translating it yields CASSLSAPVYAGGENYEQYF. The chain combines TRBV5-1 with TRBJ2-7; tentative D call: TRBD2 (5 bases). V was shortened by 1 base and J by 3 bases, with 29 bases between the two germline ends. Germline V lookup: CDR1 SGHRS, CDR2 YFSETQ. CDR3 length equals 20 residues.

The chain has TRBV10-3 and TRBJ2-2, with a tentative D call TRBD1 (6 bases). The CDR3 sequence is 16 residues long. CDR1 ENHRY and CDR2 SYGVKD come from the germline V gene. V was pared by 0 bases and J by 4 bases, with 12 bases between. The DNA for the CDR3 is TGTGCCATCAGTGAGTCCCCCCAGGGGTCCACCGGGGAGCTGTTTTTT. It encodes CAISESPQGSTGELFF.

The CDR3 here is CASSLVEATGSYEQYF. CDR3 coding DNA: TGCGCCAGCAGCTTGGTAGAGGCGACAGGCTCCTACGAGCAGTACTTC. The chain carries TRBV5-1 and TRBJ2-7; D is possibly TRBD1 (6 bases). Between the trimmed V and J ends, which lost 0 bases and 0 bases, there was a span of 13 bases. The CDR3 is made up of 16 amino acids. Germline CDR1 SGHRS, CDR2 YFSETQ.

CDR3 amino acids: CASSALRELFF. DNA for the CDR3: TGTGCCAGCAGTGCCCTCCGGGAGCTGTTTTTT. This sequence joins TRBV25-1 and TRBJ2-2, with D unclear. Germline V CDR1 and CDR2: MGHDK, SYGVNS. The V end was cut by 4 bases, the J end by 9 bases, with 6 bases between. The CDR3 spans 11 residues.

The V gene is TRBV5-1, the J gene TRBJ2-3, with D perhaps matching TRBD1 (5 bases). The CDR3 runs 17 residues. CDR1 and CDR2 (germline): SGHRS, YFSETQ. V was cut by 2 bases and J by 1 base, with 17 bases left in between. CDR3 nucleotide sequence: TGCGCCAGCAGCTTCGCGGCCCAGGGAAAGGGCACAGATACGCAGTATTTT. It translates to CASSFAAQGKGTDTQYF.

The rearrangement links TRBV5-1 to TRBJ2-6; no clear D gene. The CDR3 totals 14 residues. Germline lookup yields CDR1 SGHRS and CDR2 YFSETQ. Trimming removed 2 bases from V and 0 bases from J, with 3 bases in between. The CDR3 DNA sequence: TGCGCCAGCAGCTTTAGCTCTGGGGCCAACGTCCTGACTTTC. It translates to CASSFSSGANVLTF.

This clone was counted once. The gene calls are TRBV9 and TRBJ2-5; maybe TRBD2 (5 bases). V lost 1 base, J lost 7 bases, and 11 bases lay in between. The CDR3 totals 13 residues. Germline values: CDR1 SGDLS, CDR2 YYNGEE. DNA of the CDR3: TGTGCCAGCAGCGTAAGAGGGCACGGGACCCAGTACTTC. Protein: CASSVRGHGTQYF.

This clone appeared a few times. This chain uses TRBV7-2 with TRBJ1-2, with 8 bases matching TRBD1. Trimming removed 5 bases from V and 8 bases from J; junction bases left unmatched: 10. CDR3 length equals 14 residues. Germline assignment: CDR1 SGHTA and CDR2 FQGNSA. CDR3 coding DNA: TGTGCCAGCAGCCCCGCGCAGGGGGCGCGAGGCTACACCTTC. Translating it yields CASSPAQGARGYTF. Complete variable domain (other parts from reference TRBV7-2 and TRBJ1-2): GAGVSQSPSNKVTEKGKDVELRCDPISGHTALYWYRQSLGQGLEFLIYFQGNSAPDKSGLPSDRFSAERTGGSVSTLTIQRTQQEDSAVYLCASSPAQGARGYTFGSGTRLTVV.

The J gene is TRBJ2-7, the V gene TRBV4-2; a possible D gene is TRBD2 (5 bases). Trimming shortened V by 0 bases and J by 1 base, and 10 bases separated the two germline ends. The CDR3 spans 15 residues. Germline lookup yields CDR1 LGHNA and CDR2 YNFKEQ. The CDR3: CASSQDLGLSYEQYF. The DNA of the CDR3 is TGTGCCAGCAGCCAAGATCTAGGACTTTCCTACGAGCAGTACTTC.

The chain combines TRBV4-1 with TRBJ1-5; TRBD1 is a possible D gene (6 bases). The V and J ends lost 3 bases and 5 bases respectively, with 14 bases between them. The CDR3 has 15 residues. Looked up from germline, CDR1 is MGHRA and CDR2 is YSYEKL. CDR3 sequence: CASSQVGGLDQPQHF. The CDR3 DNA follows: TGCGCCAGCAGCCAGGTCGGGGGGCTGGATCAGCCCCAGCATTTT.

The chain is built from TRBV7-2 and TRBJ2-7; TRBD2 might be the D (6 bases). V lost 1 base to trimming and J lost 4 bases, with 11 bases between them. Per the germline V gene, CDR1 is SGHTA and CDR2 is FQGNSA. The CDR3 has 14 amino acids. In nucleotides, the CDR3 is TGTGCCAGCAGCTTAGAACGGGAGAAGTACGAGCAGTACTTC. This codes for CASSLEREKYEQYF.

V usage is TRBV5-1 and J usage is TRBJ1-2; 8 positions agree with TRBD1. Germline V gene data show CDR1 as SGHRS and CDR2 as YFSETQ. This CDR3 is built from 13 residues. After removal of 3 bases from V and 4 bases from J, the junction contained 2 bases not matched to a gene. The CDR3 region has the DNA TGCGCCAGCAGCTCCGGACAGGGCTATGGCTACACCTTC. Its translation is CASSSGQGYGYTF. Full variable domain (remainder filled in from reference TRBV5-1 and TRBJ1-2): KAGVTQTPRYLIKTRGQQVTLSCSPISGHRSVSWYQQTPGQGLQFLFEYFSETQRNKGNFPGRFSGRQFSNSRSEMNVSTLELGDSALYLCASSSGQGYGYTFGSGTRLTVV.

CDR3 nucleotides: TGTGCCAGCAGGGGAGAACTAGCGGGAATCTTAGTCTACAATGAGCAGTTCTTC. It encodes CASRGELAGILVYNEQFF. The chain links TRBV28 to TRBJ2-1, with 10 bases that match TRBD2. CDR3 size: 18 residues. With V trimmed by 6 bases and J by 3 bases, 14 bases remained unmatched. Germline assignment: CDR1 MDHEN and CDR2 SYDVKM.

The chain is built from TRBV2 and TRBJ2-7, with D hard to call. V gave up 2 bases and J gave up 4 bases, with 9 bases separating them. Germline-derived CDR1 and CDR2 are SNHLY and FYNNEI. CDR3 length equals 13 residues. The CDR3 DNA sequence: TGTGCCAGCAGTGAACCTGCGGCATACGAGCAGTACTTC. Protein product: CASSEPAAYEQYF.

The V call is TRBV4-1, the J call TRBJ2-2; no reliable D call. Trimming stripped 4 bases from V and 3 bases from J, with 9 bases between. The length of the CDR3 is 14 residues. In germline, CDR1 is MGHRA, CDR2 YSYEKL. CDR3 DNA sequence: TGCGCCAGCAGCCGAAGCCGGGACACCGGGGAGCTGTTTTTT. It codes for CASSRSRDTGELFF.

The rearrangement links TRBV2 to TRBJ1-2, with no clear D. The CDR3 is 14 amino acids. Deletions cut 1 base from V and 2 bases from J, with 8 bases between. Germline CDR1 and CDR2: SNHLY and FYNNEI. The CDR3: CASSEGPENYGYTF. CDR3 DNA sequence: TGTGCCAGCAGTGAAGGGCCAGAAAACTATGGCTACACCTTC.

The table lists this clone with a few counts. The chain carries TRBV10-3 and TRBJ1-2, with 10 nucleotides matching TRBD1. CDR3 size: 15 residues. Germline lookup yields CDR1 ENHRY and CDR2 SYGVKD. V gave up 3 bases and J gave up 7 bases; unmatched junction bases: 8. In DNA, the CDR3 is TGTGCCATCAGTGATGGGGGACAGGGGAGAAGTGGCTACACCTTC. Translating gives CAISDGGQGRSGYTF.

V gene TRBV28 combines with J gene TRBJ2-1, with TRBD2 identical over 11 bases. The V gene's germline CDR1 is MDHEN and CDR2 SYDVKM. The V gene end was trimmed by 3 bases and the J gene end by 1 base; junction bases not matched to a gene: 11. This CDR3 is built from 19 residues. In DNA form, the CDR3 reads TGTGCCAGCAGTTTCCCCACTCTTAGCGGGAGGGCTTCCTACAATGAGCAGTTCTTC. Translating gives CASSFPTLSGRASYNEQFF. Variable domain in full (rest from reference TRBV28 and TRBJ2-1): DVKVTQSSRYLVKRTGEKVFLECVQDMDHENMFWYRQDPGLGLRLIYFSYDVKMKEKGDIPEGYSVSREKKERFSLILESASTNQTSMYLCASSFPTLSGRASYNEQFFGPGTRLTVL.

J is TRBJ2-5 and V is TRBV18; possibly TRBD1 for D (5 bases). CDR1 and CDR2 from the germline V gene are KGHSH and LQKENI. Between the trimmed V and J ends, which lost 4 bases and 0 bases, there was a span of 9 bases. The CDR3 length is 14 residues. CDR3 sequence reads: CASSRQNDQETQYF. For the CDR3, the DNA is TGTGCCAGCTCACGACAGAACGACCAAGAGACCCAGTACTTC.

The V and J genes are TRBV19 and TRBJ2-2, with TRBD2 as a possible D gene (5 bases). CDR3 length: 13 residues. Germline lookup yields CDR1 LNHDA and CDR2 SQIVND (reference sequence). V lost 8 bases, J lost 1 base, and 8 bases lay in between. CDR3 sequence (DNA): TGTGCCAGTGTTGAGGGGAACACCGGGGAGCTGTTTTTT. Encoded protein: CASVEGNTGELFF.

This clone has more than one count but fewer than ten. CDR3 residues: CAISWDSSGNTIYF. In nucleotides, the CDR3 is TGTGCCATCAGCTGGGACAGCTCTGGAAACACCATATATTTT. This chain connects TRBV10-3 to TRBJ1-3, with 7 bases aligning to TRBD1. V lost 6 bases and J lost 0; bases outside the gene matches: 2. The CDR3 totals 14 residues. Germline CDR1 ENHRY, CDR2 SYGVKD.

The V and J genes are TRBV5-3 and TRBJ1-5, with 12 positions matching TRBD1. TRBV5-3 is an ORF, and what it does is uncertain. This CDR3 has 16 residues. V lost 4 bases and J lost 4; bases outside the gene matches: 6. In DNA, the CDR3 is TGTGCCAGAAGCCCCCTGGGACAGGGGGCGAATCAGCCCCAGCATTTT. It translates to CARSPLGQGANQPQHF.

V is TRBV7-2 and J is TRBJ2-7; TRBD2 matches 10 bases. Per germline, CDR1 SGHTA and CDR2 FQGNSA. Unmatched junction bases numbered 4, after V lost 4 bases and J lost 7 bases. This CDR3 comprises 13 residues. The CDR3 loop is CASSWGLAREQYF. The CDR3 DNA reads TGTGCCAGCAGCTGGGGACTAGCGAGGGAGCAGTACTTC.

The rearrangement joins TRBV7-6 to TRBJ2-1; 11 nucleotides align to TRBD1. The germline V gene encodes CDR1 SGHVS and CDR2 FNYEAQ. This CDR3 spans 14 amino acids. V was pared by 5 bases and J by 8 bases, with 5 bases of the junction left unmatched. The CDR3 is CASSRGQGGHEQFF. CDR3 DNA sequence: TGTGCCAGCAGCCGGGGACAGGGGGGTCATGAGCAGTTCTTC.

The chain is built from TRBV7-2 and TRBJ1-4; no firm D call. Trimming removed 5 bases at V and 2 bases at J, with 12 bases between. This CDR3 comprises 15 residues. Germline V lookup: CDR1 SGHTA, CDR2 FQGNSA. CDR3 sequence: CASSPRGGTNEKLFF. The CDR3 DNA sequence: TGTGCCAGCAGCCCGCGGGGAGGCACTAATGAAAAACTGTTTTTT.

This chain connects TRBV9 to TRBJ2-3; maybe TRBD2 (6 bases). The V end lost 3 bases, the J end lost 4 bases, and 6 bases lay between the germline ends. The CDR3 contains 12 residues. Germline CDR1 reads SGDLS; CDR2 reads YYNGEE. CDR3 amino acids: CASSASADTQYF. DNA of the CDR3: TGTGCCAGCAGCGCTAGCGCAGATACGCAGTATTTT.

The chain joins TRBV19 to TRBJ2-2, with TRBD2 identical over 12 bases. Germline trimming cut 4 bases from V and 3 bases from J; bases unmatched to any gene: 0. The length of the CDR3 is 15 residues. The germline CDR1 and CDR2 sequences are LNHDA and SQIVND (reference sequence). The CDR3 DNA reads TGTGCCAGTAGTAGACTAGCGGGGGACACCGGGGAGCTGTTTTTT. Amino acids: CASSRLAGDTGELFF.

V usage is TRBV7-8 and J usage is TRBJ1-2; no clear D. The CDR3 spans 12 residues. Germline CDR1 and CDR2: SGHVS and FQNEAQ. Trimming stripped 5 bases from V and 7 bases from J, with 11 bases between. The CDR3 sequence: CASSLEAGGYTF. The CDR3 nucleotides are TGTGCCAGCAGCCTCGAGGCGGGTGGCTACACCTTC.

The chain uses TRBV11-3 and TRBJ2-2, with 13 bases lining up with TRBD2. Germline loops: CDR1 SGHNT, CDR2 YENEEA. Trimming took 4 bases from V and 3 from J; bases not matched to a gene: 2. The CDR3 runs 16 residues. The CDR3 sequence is CASSSGLAGDTGELFF. Written as DNA, the CDR3 is TGTGCCAGCAGCTCCGGACTAGCGGGAGACACCGGGGAGCTGTTTTTT.

The chain has TRBV5-1 and TRBJ2-1; TRBD1 is a possible D gene (6 bases). The V end was cut by 4 bases, the J end by 1 base, with 9 bases between. The CDR3 is 14 residues long. Germline lookup yields CDR1 SGHRS and CDR2 YFSETQ. As DNA, the CDR3 is TGCGCCAGCAGCCCCGGGACATCCTACAATGAGCAGTTCTTC. Its protein is CASSPGTSYNEQFF.